Shown below are 2 T cell receptor beta chains from a single sample sequenced in a study of blood T cell repertoires in COVID-19. TCRdb's table, derived via immunoSEQ multiplex PCR, lists solely in-frame clones and lacks some. The sample holds around 340,000 clones; around nine tenths are singletons and the top ten take approximately 1%. The sequenced material came from PBMCs or T cells enriched from blood (not recorded which). Every receptor here comes from a woman aged 25 to 39 who had been exposed to COVID-19.

The chain links TRBV5-1 to TRBJ1-1, with D hard to call. This CDR3 comprises 14 residues. Germline assignment: CDR1 SGHRS and CDR2 YFSETQ. The V end was cut by 1 base, the J end by 0 bases, with 7 bases between. Here the CDR3 reads CASSLSSMNTEAFF. The CDR3, as DNA: TGCGCCAGCAGCTTGTCCAGTATGAACACTGAAGCTTTCTTT. Full variable domain (remainder filled in from reference TRBV5-1 and TRBJ1-1): KAGVTQTPRYLIKTRGQQVTLSCSPISGHRSVSWYQQTPGQGLQFLFEYFSETQRNKGNFPGRFSGRQFSNSRSEMNVSTLELGDSALYLCASSLSSMNTEAFFGQGTRLTVV.

The chain carries TRBV18 and TRBJ1-3; TRBD1 matches at 7 bases. This CDR3 has 15 amino acids. V was pared by 6 bases and J by 1 base, with 6 bases of the junction left unmatched. CDR1 KGHSH and CDR2 LQKENI come from the germline V gene. CDR3 region: CASSRQGVSGNTIYF. CDR3 nucleotide sequence: TGTGCCAGCTCGCGGCAGGGGGTGTCTGGAAACACCATATATTTT. The whole variable domain, remainder taken from reference TRBV18 and TRBJ1-3, is NAGVMQNPRHLVRRRGQEARLRCSPMKGHSHVYWYRQLPEEGLKFMVYLQKENIIDESGMPKERFSAEFPKEGPSILRIQQVVRGDSAAYFCASSRQGVSGNTIYFGEGSWLTVV.